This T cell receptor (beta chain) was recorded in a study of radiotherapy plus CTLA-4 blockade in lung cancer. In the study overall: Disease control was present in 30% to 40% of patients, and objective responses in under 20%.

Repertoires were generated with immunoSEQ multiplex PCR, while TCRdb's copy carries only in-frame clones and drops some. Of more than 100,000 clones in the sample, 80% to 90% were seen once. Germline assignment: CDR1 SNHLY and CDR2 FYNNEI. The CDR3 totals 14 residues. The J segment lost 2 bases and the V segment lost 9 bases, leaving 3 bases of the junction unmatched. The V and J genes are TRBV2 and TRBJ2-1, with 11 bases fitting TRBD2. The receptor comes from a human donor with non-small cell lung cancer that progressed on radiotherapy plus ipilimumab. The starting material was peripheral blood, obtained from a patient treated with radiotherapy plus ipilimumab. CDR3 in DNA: TGTGCCAGTGGGGGACTAGCGGCCTACAATGAGCAGTTCTTC. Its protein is CASGGLAAYNEQFF.